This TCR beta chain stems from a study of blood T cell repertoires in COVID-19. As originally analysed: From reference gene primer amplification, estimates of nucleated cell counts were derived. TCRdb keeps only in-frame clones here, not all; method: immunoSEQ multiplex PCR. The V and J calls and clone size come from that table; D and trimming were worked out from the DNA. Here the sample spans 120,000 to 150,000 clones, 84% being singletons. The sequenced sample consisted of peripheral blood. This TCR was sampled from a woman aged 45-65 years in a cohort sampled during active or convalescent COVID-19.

CDR3 DNA: TGTGCCAGCAGTGTCGGGGGGGCAGGAGATACGCAGTATTTT. The encoded protein is CASSVGGAGDTQYF. The rearrangement links TRBV2 to TRBJ2-3, with 8 bases fitting TRBD2. The CDR3 length is 14 residues. The V and J ends lost 4 bases and 5 bases, in that order; junction bases with no gene match: 5. Germline V CDR1 and CDR2: SNHLY, FYNNEI.